This T cell receptor beta chain was captured by sequencing in a study of cytomegalovirus exposure and HLA in healthy donors. Study-level results: In a later analysis, a missense DCLRE1C variant was linked to TCR beta V- and J-gene trimming.

Vbeta (60) and Jbeta (13) primers were used in the PCR. Sequenced by immunoSEQ multiplex PCR; TCRdb stores in-frame clones only, minus some. The profile shows some 200,000 clones, more than 75% of them singletons. There are 16 residues in the CDR3. V shed 1 base, J shed 5 bases, and the junction held 6 bases outside the gene matches. Germline V gives CDR1 SGHNT, CDR2 YENEEA. This clone has a single count. What it binds is unknown. The rearrangement joins TRBV11-3 to TRBJ1-5, with TRBD1 matching 9 bases. The receptor's source is a woman between 45 and 65 years old in good health and CMV-seropositive. The sequenced sample consisted of PBMCs. The CDR3 loop reads CASSLVDRGVDQPQHF. The DNA of the CDR3 is TGTGCCAGCAGCTTAGTGGACAGGGGCGTTGATCAGCCCCAGCATTTT.